The subject of this entry is one T cell receptor beta chain. The CDR3 sequence is 16 residues long. V shed 4 bases, J shed 7 bases, and the junction held 13 bases outside the gene matches. The germline CDR1 and CDR2 sequences are SGDLS and YYNGEE. This entry comes from a study of shared clonotypes between healthy human individuals. Sequencing used immunoSEQ multiplex PCR; TCRdb keeps in-frame clones, though not all of them. There are around 2.5 million clones in the sample; more than 85% occur only once, and about 0.34% lies in the top ten. Sequenced: naive CD4+ T cells from PBMCs. Documented subset: CD45RA+ positively selected. V is TRBV9 and J is TRBJ2-1; 8 bases line up with TRBD2. The receptor comes from a man in his late teens or twenties in good health. Some clones in this sample may be carry-over from other donors' samples. Here the CDR3 DNA reads TGTGCCAGCAGCCCCGGTTCCGGGAGGGCCGAGAATGAGCAGTTCTTC. Translated, it gives CASSPGSGRAENEQFF.